Shown below are 23 T cell receptor beta chains from a single sample sequenced in a study of cytotoxic CD8 clonotypes in ibrutinib-treated CLL. Clones were read by immunoSEQ multiplex PCR, and TCRdb kept only the in-frame ones, dropping some. The table shows tens of thousands of clones, with 90% occurring only once. The material was PBMCs, obtained after 12 months of ibrutinib treatment. The receptor source for this set is a human donor with chronic lymphocytic leukemia.

The CDR3, as DNA: TGCGCCAGCAGCTTGGCCGGGGTAATTGGGTCCGAGCAGTACTTC. Its translation is CASSLAGVIGSEQYF. The gene calls are TRBV5-1 and TRBJ2-7; a weak D match, TRBD2 (5 bases). V lost 0 bases to trimming and J lost 6 bases, with 16 bases between them. The CDR3 sequence is 15 residues long. The germline V gene has CDR1 SGHRS and CDR2 YFSETQ.

The chain has TRBV12-5 and TRBJ1-5; D gene ambiguous. V gave up 4 bases and J gave up 0 bases, with 19 bases separating them. Per germline, CDR1 LGHNT and CDR2 FRNRAP. The CDR3 runs to 18 residues. CDR3 bases: TGTGCTAGTGGTTCCCGGGCACATTCCTCTAGTAGCAATCAGCCCCAGCATTTT. Translated, it gives CASGSRAHSSSSNQPQHF.

V and J are TRBV5-1 and TRBJ2-5; D is unclear. The CDR3 extends over 12 amino acids. Trimming took 2 bases from V and 5 from J, leaving 7 bases between them. CDR1 is SGHRS, CDR2 YFSETQ, per germline. The chain's CDR3 is CASSFAGETQYF. DNA of the CDR3: TGCGCCAGCAGCTTCGCTGGGGAGACCCAGTACTTC.

V gene TRBV5-1 combines with J gene TRBJ2-7; the D call may be TRBD1 or TRBD2 (5 bases each). Deletions cut 7 bases from V and 3 bases from J, with 20 bases between. The CDR3 length is 15 residues. Germline V gives CDR1 SGHRS, CDR2 YFSETQ. CDR3 protein: CASGESRAGIYEQYF. The CDR3, as DNA: TGCGCCAGCGGGGAGAGCCGAGCAGGGATCTACGAGCAGTACTTC.

This chain connects TRBV7-3 to TRBJ2-2, with 12 bases matching TRBD2. V dropped 5 bases and J dropped 5; count of bases not matched to a gene: 6. This CDR3 has 16 amino acids. Germline V gives CDR1 SGHTA, CDR2 FQGTGA. The CDR3 DNA follows: TGTGCCAGCAGCAGACTAGCGGGAGTGGGTACCGGGGAGCTGTTTTTT. Its translation is CASSRLAGVGTGELFF.

The rearrangement joins TRBV28 to TRBJ2-7; 9 bases fit TRBD1. Losses at the gene ends were 4 bases for V and 4 bases for J; bases not matched to a gene: 8. Germline V CDR1 and CDR2: MDHEN, SYDVKM. CDR3 length equals 15 residues. CDR3 in amino acids: CASSSTGTGKYEQYF. DNA of the CDR3: TGTGCCAGCAGTTCGACGGGGACAGGGAAGTACGAGCAGTACTTC. Full variable domain (outside the CDR3, taken from reference TRBV28 and TRBJ2-7): DVKVTQSSRYLVKRTGEKVFLECVQDMDHENMFWYRQDPGLGLRLIYFSYDVKMKEKGDIPEGYSVSREKKERFSLILESASTNQTSMYLCASSSTGTGKYEQYFGPGTRLTVT.

The chain couples TRBV5-8 to TRBJ2-1, with D possibly TRBD2 on 6 matching bases. Germline V lookup: CDR1 SGHTS, CDR2 YDEGEE. Trimming cost V 0 bases and J 4 bases, with 11 bases left between them. The CDR3 sequence is 15 residues long. The CDR3 protein is CASSLGLAPYNEQFF. CDR3 DNA: TGTGCCAGCAGCTTGGGTCTAGCGCCTTACAATGAGCAGTTCTTC.

This clone was detected only once. The chain uses TRBV4-1 and TRBJ2-7; tentative D call: TRBD2 (5 bases). The germline CDR1 and CDR2 sequences are MGHRA and YSYEKL. Trimming shortened V by 2 bases and J by 6 bases, and 14 bases separated the two germline ends. The CDR3 has 14 amino acids. Here the CDR3 DNA reads TGCGCCAGCAGCCAAATCAGAGGGCCCGGCGAGCAGTACTTC. As protein: CASSQIRGPGEQYF.

This chain connects TRBV5-6 to TRBJ1-5; tentative D call: TRBD1 (6 bases). V was clipped by 0 bases and J by 4 bases, with 14 bases between them. Germline V gene data show CDR1 as SGHDT and CDR2 as YYEEEE. The CDR3 extends over 16 amino acids. The DNA for the CDR3 is TGTGCCAGCAGCTTGGCTTGGACAGCAGTGAATCAGCCCCAGCATTTT. Translation gives CASSLAWTAVNQPQHF.

This sequence joins TRBV7-3 and TRBJ1-2, with D perhaps TRBD1 (5 bases). This CDR3 contains 14 residues. Germline CDR1 SGHTA, CDR2 FQGTGA. Trimming removed 5 bases at V and 5 bases at J, with 15 bases between. DNA of the CDR3: TGTGCCAGCAGCGATTTGGGACGGACATATGGCTACACCTTC. This codes for CASSDLGRTYGYTF.

This chain connects TRBV5-6 to TRBJ2-7, with 8 bases aligning to TRBD2. Per the germline V gene, CDR1 is SGHDT and CDR2 is YYEEEE. V lost 1 base, J lost 0 bases, and 3 bases stayed unmatched. There are 15 residues in the CDR3. CDR3 amino acids: CASSLQLAASYEQYF. The CDR3 region has the DNA TGTGCCAGCAGCTTGCAACTAGCGGCCTCCTACGAGCAGTACTTC.

The J gene is TRBJ2-2, the V gene TRBV7-9; D is perhaps TRBD1 (6 bases). This CDR3 comprises 14 residues. The V end lost 5 bases, the J end lost 5 bases, and 12 bases lay between the germline ends. Germline values: CDR1 SEHNR, CDR2 FQNEAQ (reference sequence). The CDR3 DNA follows: TGTGCCAGCAGCCTTCCAGGGGCAACCGGGGAGCTGTTTTTT. Translation: CASSLPGATGELFF. Using reference TRBV7-9 and TRBJ2-2 for the parts outside the CDR3, the full variable domain is DTGVSQNPRHKITKRGQNVTFRCDPISEHNRLYWYRQTLGQGPEFLTYFQNEAQLEKSRLLSDRFSAERPKGSFSTLEIQRTEQGDSAMYLCASSLPGATGELFFGEGSRLTVL.

The chain uses TRBV5-1 and TRBJ2-7; 10 bases map to TRBD2. V lost 7 bases, J lost 0 bases, and 7 bases stayed unmatched. The CDR3 runs to 15 residues. The germline V gene has CDR1 SGHRS and CDR2 YFSETQ. The CDR3 reads CASRQASGSSYEQYF. CDR3 nucleotides: TGCGCCAGCCGTCAGGCTAGCGGGAGCTCCTACGAGCAGTACTTC.

A few counts support this clone. The gene calls are TRBV4-2 and TRBJ1-3, with D hard to call. Trimming took 3 bases from V and 0 from J, leaving 12 bases between them. The CDR3 contains 16 residues. CDR1 LGHNA and CDR2 YNFKEQ come from the germline V gene. The CDR3 DNA follows: TGTGCCAGCAGCCAGAATATCGGGAACTCTGGAAACACCATATATTTT. This gives the protein CASSQNIGNSGNTIYF.

This clone has just one count. The chain uses TRBV7-9 and TRBJ1-4; D is uncertain. CDR1 is SEHNR and CDR2 is FQNEAQ in the germline V gene (reference sequence). The length of the CDR3 is 12 residues. The V gene lost 5 bases and the J gene lost 5 bases, with 6 bases spanning the gap. The CDR3 nucleotides read TGTGCCAGCAGCCCCCCGAATGAAAAACTGTTTTTT. Its protein product is CASSPPNEKLFF.

The chain couples TRBV7-6 to TRBJ1-5; TRBD1 aligns across 7 bases. The CDR3 is 16 amino acids. V dropped 2 bases and J dropped 1; count of bases not matched to a gene: 5. The germline V gene encodes CDR1 SGHVS and CDR2 FNYEAQ. This chain's CDR3 is CASSLNPGQSNQPQHF. In DNA form, the CDR3 reads TGTGCCAGCAGCTTAAATCCGGGACAGAGCAATCAGCCCCAGCATTTT.

The rearrangement links TRBV9 to TRBJ2-2; D ambiguous. The CDR3 is 16 residues long. Germline lookup yields CDR1 SGDLS and CDR2 YYNGEE. V was cut by 3 bases and J by 4 bases, with 16 bases left in between. CDR3 nucleotide sequence: TGTGCCAGCAGCGCGAGTCTCACCCGAGGCACCGGGGAGCTGTTTTTT. Encoded protein: CASSASLTRGTGELFF. The whole variable domain, filled in from reference TRBV9 and TRBJ2-2, reads DSGVTQTPKHLITATGQRVTLRCSPRSGDLSVYWYQQSLDQGLQFLIQYYNGEERAKGNILERFSAQQFPDLHSELNLSSLELGDSALYFCASSASLTRGTGELFFGEGSRLTVL.

This clone has just one count. The rearrangement links TRBV4-1 to TRBJ2-3, with TRBD2 as a possible D gene (6 bases). The CDR3 length is 17 residues. V lost 3 bases and J lost 2, with 18 bases in between. Germline V lookup: CDR1 MGHRA, CDR2 YSYEKL. The CDR3 loop is CASSQMRPAGFTDTQYF. The CDR3 region has the DNA TGCGCCAGCAGCCAGATGCGTCCCGCGGGATTCACAGATACGCAGTATTTT.

This chain links TRBV28 with TRBJ2-7; TRBD2 matches at 15 bases. The germline gives CDR1 MDHEN, CDR2 SYDVKM. The J segment lost 4 bases and the V segment lost 6 bases, leaving 10 bases of the junction unmatched. The CDR3 is made up of 17 amino acids. The CDR3 nucleotides read TGTGCCAGCAGGGGGACTAGCGGGAGGAGGAGAGAATACGAGCAGTACTTC. It translates to CASRGTSGRRREYEQYF.

V and J are TRBV29-1 and TRBJ2-1; 9 bases are shared with TRBD2. Germline V lookup: CDR1 SQVTM, CDR2 ANQGSEA. V shed 3 bases and J 3 bases; nucleotides not matched to a gene: 9. The CDR3 extends over 16 amino acids. CDR3 sequence reads: CSVENWREGHYNEQFF. The CDR3 nucleotides read TGCAGCGTTGAGAATTGGCGGGAGGGCCACTACAATGAGCAGTTCTTC.

V usage is TRBV27 and J usage is TRBJ1-1; no definite D call. CDR1 is MNHEY, CDR2 SMNVEV, per germline (reference sequence). Between the trimmed V and J ends, which lost 2 bases and 1 base, there was a span of 26 bases. This CDR3 is built from 20 residues. The chain's CDR3 is CASSLGGYGLNGIGNTEAFF. In DNA form, the CDR3 reads TGTGCCAGCAGTTTAGGTGGCTATGGCCTCAATGGAATAGGGAACACTGAAGCTTTCTTT.

This clone appeared once. The V gene is TRBV11-3, the J gene TRBJ2-7; 7 nucleotides line up with TRBD1. This CDR3 region has 15 residues. Germline CDR1 reads SGHNT; CDR2 reads YENEEA. Trimming removed 3 bases from V and 2 bases from J; junction bases left unmatched: 7. CDR3 in amino acids: CASSLVNRGPYEQYF. The CDR3 DNA follows: TGTGCCAGCAGCTTGGTCAACAGGGGACCCTACGAGCAGTACTTC.

The table lists this clone with a few counts. The chain has TRBV5-6 and TRBJ2-7; TRBD1 agrees at 7 bases. V dropped 4 bases and J dropped 6; count of bases not matched to a gene: 13. CDR1 SGHDT and CDR2 YYEEEE come from the germline V gene. The CDR3 is 15 amino acids. CDR3 sequence: CASSVTGDPTAEQYF. The CDR3 nucleotides are TGTGCCAGCAGCGTAACAGGGGATCCTACCGCCGAGCAGTACTTC.